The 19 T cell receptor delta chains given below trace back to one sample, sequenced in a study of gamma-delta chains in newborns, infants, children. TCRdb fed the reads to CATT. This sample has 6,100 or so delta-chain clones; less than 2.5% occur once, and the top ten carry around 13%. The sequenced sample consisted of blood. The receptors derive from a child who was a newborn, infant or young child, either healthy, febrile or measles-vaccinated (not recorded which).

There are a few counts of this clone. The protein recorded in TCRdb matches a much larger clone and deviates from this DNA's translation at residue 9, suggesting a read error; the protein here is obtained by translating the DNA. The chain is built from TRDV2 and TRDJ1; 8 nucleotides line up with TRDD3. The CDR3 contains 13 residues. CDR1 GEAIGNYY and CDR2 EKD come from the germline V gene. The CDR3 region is CACDGIRTGKLIF. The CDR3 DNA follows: TGTGCCTGTGACGGGATACGCACCGGTAAACTCATCTTT.

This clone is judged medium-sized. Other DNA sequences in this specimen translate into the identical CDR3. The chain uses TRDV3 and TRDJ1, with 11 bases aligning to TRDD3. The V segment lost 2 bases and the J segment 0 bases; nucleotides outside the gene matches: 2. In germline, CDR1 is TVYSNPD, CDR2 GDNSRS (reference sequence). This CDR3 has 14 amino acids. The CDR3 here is CAFGWGIHTDKLIF. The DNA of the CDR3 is TGTGCCTTTGGCTGGGGGATACACACCGATAAACTCATCTTT. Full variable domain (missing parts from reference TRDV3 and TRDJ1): CDKVTQSSPDQTVASGSEVVLLCTYDTVYSNPDLFWYRIRPDYSFQFVFYGDNSRSEGADFTQGRFSVKHILTQKAFHLVISPVRTEDSATYYCAFGWGIHTDKLIFGKGTRVTVEP.

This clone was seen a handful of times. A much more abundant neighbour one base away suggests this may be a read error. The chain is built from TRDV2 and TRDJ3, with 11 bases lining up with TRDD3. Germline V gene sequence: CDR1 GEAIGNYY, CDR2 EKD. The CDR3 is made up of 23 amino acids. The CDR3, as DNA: TGTGCCTGTGACACGGTAAGTGGGGGATACGCCGGCAAGAGCTCCTGGGACACCCGACAGAGGTTTTTC. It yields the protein CACDTVSGGYAGKSSWDTRQRFF.

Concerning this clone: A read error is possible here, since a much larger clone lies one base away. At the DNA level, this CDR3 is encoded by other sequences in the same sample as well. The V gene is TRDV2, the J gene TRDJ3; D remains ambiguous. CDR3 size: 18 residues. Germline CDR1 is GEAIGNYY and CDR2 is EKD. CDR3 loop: CACDTGGLGAWDTRQMFF. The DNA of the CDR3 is TGTGCTTGTGACACCGGAGGGCTAGGGGCCTGGGACACCCGACAGATGTTTTTC.

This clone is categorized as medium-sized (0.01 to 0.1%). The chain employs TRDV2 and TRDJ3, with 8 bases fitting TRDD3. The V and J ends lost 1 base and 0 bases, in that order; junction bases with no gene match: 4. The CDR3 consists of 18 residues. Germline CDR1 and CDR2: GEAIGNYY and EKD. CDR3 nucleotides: TGTGCCTGTGACACGCCGGGGGATAGCTCCTGGGACACCCGACAGATGTTTTTC. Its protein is CACDTPGDSSWDTRQMFF.

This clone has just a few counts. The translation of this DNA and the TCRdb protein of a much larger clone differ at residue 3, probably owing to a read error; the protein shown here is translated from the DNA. The CDR3 sequence: CARDTLGDTSWDTRQMFF. The DNA of the CDR3 is TGTGCCCGTGACACTTTGGGGGATACCTCCTGGGACACCCGACAGATGTTTTTC. The chain recombines TRDV2 with TRDJ3; 10 positions match TRDD3. From germline, CDR1 is GEAIGNYY and CDR2 EKD. The CDR3 runs to 18 residues.

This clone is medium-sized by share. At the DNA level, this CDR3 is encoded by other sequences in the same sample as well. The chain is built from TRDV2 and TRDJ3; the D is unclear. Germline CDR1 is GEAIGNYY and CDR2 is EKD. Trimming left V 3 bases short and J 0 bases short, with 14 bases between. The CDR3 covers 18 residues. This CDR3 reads CACDPGGTSSWDTRQMFF. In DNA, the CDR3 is TGTGCCTGTGACCCGGGAGGGACCAGCTCCTGGGACACCCGACAGATGTTTTTC.

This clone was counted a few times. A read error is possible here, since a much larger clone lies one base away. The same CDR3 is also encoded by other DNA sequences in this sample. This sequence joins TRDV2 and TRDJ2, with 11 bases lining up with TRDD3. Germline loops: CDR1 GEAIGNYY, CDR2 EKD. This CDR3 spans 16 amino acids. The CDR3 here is CACDTLGDTLTAQLFF. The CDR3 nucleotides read TGTGCCTGCGACACACTGGGGGATACTTTGACAGCACAACTCTTCTTT.

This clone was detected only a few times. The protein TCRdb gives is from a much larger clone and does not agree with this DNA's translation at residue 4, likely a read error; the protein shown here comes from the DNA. In DNA, the CDR3 is TGTGCCTGTGGTACTGGGGGACCGAGCTCCTGGGACACCCGACAGATGTTTTTC. Translating it yields CACGTGGPSSWDTRQMFF. V gene TRDV2 combines with J gene TRDJ3; 9 nucleotides agree with TRDD3. The CDR3 totals 18 residues. The trim removed 5 bases at V and 0 bases at J, leaving 7 bases unmatched. Germline V lookup: CDR1 GEAIGNYY, CDR2 EKD.

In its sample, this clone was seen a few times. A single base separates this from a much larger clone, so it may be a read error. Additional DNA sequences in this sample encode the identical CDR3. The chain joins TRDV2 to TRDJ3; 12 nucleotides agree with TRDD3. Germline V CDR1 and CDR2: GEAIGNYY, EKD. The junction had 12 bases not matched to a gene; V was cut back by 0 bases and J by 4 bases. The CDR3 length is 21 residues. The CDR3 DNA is TGTGCCTGTGACACCGCTGGGGGATACGCCGGTCACTCTTGGGACACCCGACAGATGTTTTTC. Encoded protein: CACDTAGGYAGHSWDTRQMFF.

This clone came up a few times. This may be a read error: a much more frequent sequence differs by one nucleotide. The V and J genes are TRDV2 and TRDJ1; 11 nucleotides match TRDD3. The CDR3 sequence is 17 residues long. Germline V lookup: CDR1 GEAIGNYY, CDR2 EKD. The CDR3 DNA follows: TGTGCCTGTGACACCGTTATGGGGGATACGCGGAGGAATAAACTCACCTTT. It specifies CACDTVMGDTRRNKLTF.

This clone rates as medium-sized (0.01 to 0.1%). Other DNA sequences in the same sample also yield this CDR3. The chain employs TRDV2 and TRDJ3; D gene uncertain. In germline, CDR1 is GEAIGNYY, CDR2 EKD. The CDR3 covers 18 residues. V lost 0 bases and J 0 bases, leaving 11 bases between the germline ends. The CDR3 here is CACDTAAGSSWDTRQMFF. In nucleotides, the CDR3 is TGTGCCTGTGACACCGCGGCTGGAAGCTCCTGGGACACCCGACAGATGTTTTTC.

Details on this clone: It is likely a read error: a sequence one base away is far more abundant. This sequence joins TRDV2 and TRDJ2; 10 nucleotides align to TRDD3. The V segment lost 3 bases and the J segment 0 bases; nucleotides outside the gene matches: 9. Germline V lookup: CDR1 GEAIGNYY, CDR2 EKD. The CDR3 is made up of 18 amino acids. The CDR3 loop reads CACDALGDMLSLTAQLFF. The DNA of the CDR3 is TGTGCCTGTGACGCCCTGGGGGATATGCTCTCTTTGACAGCACAACTCTTCTTT.

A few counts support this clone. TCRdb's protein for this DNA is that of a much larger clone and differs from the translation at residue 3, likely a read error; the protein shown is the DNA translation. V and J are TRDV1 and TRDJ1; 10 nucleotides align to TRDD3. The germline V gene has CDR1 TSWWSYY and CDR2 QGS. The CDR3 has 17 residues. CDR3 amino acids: CAPGKGPYWGMIDKLIF. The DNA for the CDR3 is TGTGCTCCTGGGAAGGGTCCTTACTGGGGGATGATCGATAAACTCATCTTT.

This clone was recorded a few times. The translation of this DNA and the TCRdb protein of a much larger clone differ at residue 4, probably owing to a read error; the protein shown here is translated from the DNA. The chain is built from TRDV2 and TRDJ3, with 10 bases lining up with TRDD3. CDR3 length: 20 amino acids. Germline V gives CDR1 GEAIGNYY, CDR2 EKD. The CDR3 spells CACGTLLGDSSSWDTRQMFF. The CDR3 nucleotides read TGTGCCTGTGGCACCCTACTGGGGGATTCAAGCTCCTGGGACACCCGACAGATGTTTTTC.

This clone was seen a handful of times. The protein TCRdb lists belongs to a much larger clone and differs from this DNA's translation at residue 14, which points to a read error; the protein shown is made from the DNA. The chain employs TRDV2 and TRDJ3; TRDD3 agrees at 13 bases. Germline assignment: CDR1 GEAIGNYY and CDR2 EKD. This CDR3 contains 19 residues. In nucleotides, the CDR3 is TGTGCCTGTGACACCGTACTGGGGGATACGCGCCGGGACATCCGACAGATGTTTTTC. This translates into CACDTVLGDTRRDIRQMFF.

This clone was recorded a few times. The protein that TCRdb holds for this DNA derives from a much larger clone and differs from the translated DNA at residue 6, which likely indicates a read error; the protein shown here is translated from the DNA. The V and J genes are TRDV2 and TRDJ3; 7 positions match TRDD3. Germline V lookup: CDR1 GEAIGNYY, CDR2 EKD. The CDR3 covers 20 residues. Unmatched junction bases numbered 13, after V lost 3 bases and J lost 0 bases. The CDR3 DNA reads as TGTGCCTGTGACGCAGTCTTTACTGGGGCCAGCTCCTGGGACACCCGACAGATGTTTTTC. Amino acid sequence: CACDAVFTGASSWDTRQMFF.

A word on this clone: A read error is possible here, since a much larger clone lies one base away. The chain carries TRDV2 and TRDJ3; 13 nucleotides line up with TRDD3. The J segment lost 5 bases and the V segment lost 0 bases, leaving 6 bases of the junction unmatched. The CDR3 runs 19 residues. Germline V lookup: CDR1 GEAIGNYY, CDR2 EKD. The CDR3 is CACDTVLGDTHRDTRQMFF. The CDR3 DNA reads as TGTGCCTGTGACACCGTACTGGGGGATACGCACCGGGACACCCGACAGATGTTTTTC.

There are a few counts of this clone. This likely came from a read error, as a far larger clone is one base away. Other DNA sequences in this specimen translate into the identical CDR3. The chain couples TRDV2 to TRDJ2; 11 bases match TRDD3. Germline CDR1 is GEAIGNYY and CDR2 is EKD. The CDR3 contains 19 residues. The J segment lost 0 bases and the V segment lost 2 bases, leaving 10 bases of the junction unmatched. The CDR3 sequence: CACDSLLGDKEALTAQLFF. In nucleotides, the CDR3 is TGTGCCTGTGACAGCCTACTGGGGGATAAGGAGGCTTTGACAGCACAACTCTTCTTT.